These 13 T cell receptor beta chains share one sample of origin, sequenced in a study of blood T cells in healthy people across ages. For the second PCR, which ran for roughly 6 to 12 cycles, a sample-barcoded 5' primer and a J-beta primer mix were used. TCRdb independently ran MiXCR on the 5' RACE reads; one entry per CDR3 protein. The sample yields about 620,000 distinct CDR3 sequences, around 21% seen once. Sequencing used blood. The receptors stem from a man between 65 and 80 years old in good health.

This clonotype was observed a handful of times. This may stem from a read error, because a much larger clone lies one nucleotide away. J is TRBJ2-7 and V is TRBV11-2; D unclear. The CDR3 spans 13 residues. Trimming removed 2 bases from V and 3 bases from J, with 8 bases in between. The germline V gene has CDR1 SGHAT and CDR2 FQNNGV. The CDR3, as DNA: TGTGCCAGCAGCTTACGGCTAGACTACGAGCAGTACTTC. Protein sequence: CASSLRLDYEQYF.

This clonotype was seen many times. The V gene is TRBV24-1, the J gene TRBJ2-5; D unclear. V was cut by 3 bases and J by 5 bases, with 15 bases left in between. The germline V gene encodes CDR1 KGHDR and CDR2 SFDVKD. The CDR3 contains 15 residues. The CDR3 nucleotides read TGTGCCACCAGTGATATCCAAGGAAGTGTGGAGACCCAGTACTTC. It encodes CATSDIQGSVETQYF.

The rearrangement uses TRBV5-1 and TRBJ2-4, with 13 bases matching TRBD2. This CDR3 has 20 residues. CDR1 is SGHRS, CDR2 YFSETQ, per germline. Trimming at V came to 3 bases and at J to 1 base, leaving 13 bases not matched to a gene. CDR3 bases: TGCGCCAGCAGCTGGAGAAGACTAGCGGGGGGCGATTTCGCCAAAAACATTCAGTACTTC. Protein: CASSWRRLAGGDFAKNIQYF. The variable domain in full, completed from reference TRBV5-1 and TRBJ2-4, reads KAGVTQTPRYLIKTRGQQVTLSCSPISGHRSVSWYQQTPGQGLQFLFEYFSETQRNKGNFPGRFSGRQFSNSRSEMNVSTLELGDSALYLCASSWRRLAGGDFAKNIQYFGAGTRLSVL.

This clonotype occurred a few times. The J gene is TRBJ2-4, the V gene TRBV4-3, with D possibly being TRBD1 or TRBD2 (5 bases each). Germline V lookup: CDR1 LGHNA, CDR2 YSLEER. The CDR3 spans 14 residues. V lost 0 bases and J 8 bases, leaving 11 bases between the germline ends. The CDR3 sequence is CASSQDVGTDIQYF. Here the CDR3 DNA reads TGCGCCAGCAGCCAAGATGTGGGGACGGACATTCAGTACTTC.

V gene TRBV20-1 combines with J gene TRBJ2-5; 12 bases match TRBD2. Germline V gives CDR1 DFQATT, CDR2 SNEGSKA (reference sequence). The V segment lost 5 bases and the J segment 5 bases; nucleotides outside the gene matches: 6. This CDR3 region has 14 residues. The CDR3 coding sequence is TGCAGTGCTGTGACTAGCGGGAGCGATGAGACCCAGTACTTC. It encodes CSAVTSGSDETQYF.

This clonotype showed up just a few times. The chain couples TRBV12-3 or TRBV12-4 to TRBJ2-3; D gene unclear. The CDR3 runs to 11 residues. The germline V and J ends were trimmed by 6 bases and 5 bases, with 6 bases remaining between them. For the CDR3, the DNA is TGTGCCAGCAGCACCGTAGATACGCAGTATTTT. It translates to CASSTVDTQYF.

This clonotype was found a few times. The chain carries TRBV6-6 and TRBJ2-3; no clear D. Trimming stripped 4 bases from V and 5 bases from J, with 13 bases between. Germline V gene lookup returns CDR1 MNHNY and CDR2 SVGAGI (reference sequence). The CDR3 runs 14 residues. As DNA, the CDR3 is TGTGCCAGCAGTTCCCTTTTGGGCGGAGATACGCAGTATTTT. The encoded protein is CASSSLLGGDTQYF.

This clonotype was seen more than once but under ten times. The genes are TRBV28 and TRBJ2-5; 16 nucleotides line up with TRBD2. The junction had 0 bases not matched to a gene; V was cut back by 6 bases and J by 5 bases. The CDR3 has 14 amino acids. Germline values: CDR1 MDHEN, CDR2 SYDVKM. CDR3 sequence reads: CASRGLAGGETQYF. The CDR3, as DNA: TGTGCCAGCAGGGGACTAGCGGGAGGGGAGACCCAGTACTTC.

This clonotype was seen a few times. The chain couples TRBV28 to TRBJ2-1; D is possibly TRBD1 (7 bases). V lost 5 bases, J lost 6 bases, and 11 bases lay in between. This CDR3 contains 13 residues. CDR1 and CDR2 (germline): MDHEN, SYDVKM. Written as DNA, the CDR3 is TGTGCCAGCAGTCCGGGGGACAGCAATGAGCAGTTCTTC. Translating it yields CASSPGDSNEQFF.

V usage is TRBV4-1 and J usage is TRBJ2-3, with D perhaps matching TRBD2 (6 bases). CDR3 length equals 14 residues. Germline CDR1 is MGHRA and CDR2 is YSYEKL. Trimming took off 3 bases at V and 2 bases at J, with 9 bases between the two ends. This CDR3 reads CASSQGLNTDTQYF. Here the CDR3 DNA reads TGCGCCAGCAGCCAGGGACTTAACACAGATACGCAGTATTTT.

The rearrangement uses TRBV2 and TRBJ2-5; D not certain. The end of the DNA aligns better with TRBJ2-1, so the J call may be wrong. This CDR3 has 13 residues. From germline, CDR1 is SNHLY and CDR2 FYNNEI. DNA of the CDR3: TGTGCCAGCAGACCGGAGTCGTACAATGAGCAGTTCTTC. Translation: CASRPESYNEQFF.

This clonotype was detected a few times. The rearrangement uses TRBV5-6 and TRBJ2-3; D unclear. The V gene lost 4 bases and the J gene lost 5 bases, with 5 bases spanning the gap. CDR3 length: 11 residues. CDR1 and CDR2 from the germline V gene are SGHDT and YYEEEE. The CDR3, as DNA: TGTGCCAGCAGCGACGGAGATACGCAGTATTTT. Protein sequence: CASSDGDTQYF.

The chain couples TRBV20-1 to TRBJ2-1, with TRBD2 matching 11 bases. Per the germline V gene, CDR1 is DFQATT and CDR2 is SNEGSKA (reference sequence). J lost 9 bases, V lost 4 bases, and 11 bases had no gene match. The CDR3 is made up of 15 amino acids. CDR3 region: CSAKAVTSGKGEQFF. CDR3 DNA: TGCAGTGCTAAGGCCGTGACTAGCGGGAAAGGTGAGCAGTTCTTC.